This entry features one T cell receptor beta chain sequence. This entry comes from a study of T cell responses to AZD1222 COVID-19 vaccine. The CDR3 loop spans 15 amino acids. Trimming left V 5 bases short and J 6 bases short, with 16 bases between. The germline V gene has CDR1 SGHTA and CDR2 FQGTGA. Method: immunoSEQ multiplex PCR; TCRdb's copy keeps in-frame clones and lacks some. The sample consists of 120,000 or so clones, approximately 88% of them appearing once. This receptor was taken from an adult in good health. The specimen comprised peripheral blood, sampled on day 0 of AZD1222 vaccination. V usage is TRBV7-3 and J usage is TRBJ2-2, with D possibly matching TRBD2 (6 bases). The CDR3 loop reads CASSPRTGDAGELFF. Here the CDR3 DNA reads TGTGCCAGCAGCCCACGTACGGGGGACGCCGGGGAGCTGTTTTTT. Using reference TRBV7-3 and TRBJ2-2 for the parts outside the CDR3, the full variable domain is GAGVSQTPSNKVTEKGKYVELRCDPISGHTALYWYRQSLGQGPEFLIYFQGTGAADDSGLPNDRFFAVRPEGSVSTLKIQRTERGDSAVYLCASSPRTGDAGELFFGEGSRLTVL.